The text below deals with one T cell receptor beta chain. TCRdb keeps only in-frame clones here, not all; method: immunoSEQ multiplex PCR. The top ten hold approximately 7.2% of the sample, which has about 300,000 clones, about 87% seen once. The data originate from a study of blood T cell repertoires in COVID-19. CDR1 and CDR2 (germline): LNHNV, YYDKDF (reference sequence). V was shortened by 8 bases and J by 2 bases, with 13 bases between the two germline ends. The CDR3 is 14 amino acids. The TCR comes from a woman aged 25 to 39 who had recovered from COVID-19. Sequences were obtained from peripheral blood. The genes are TRBV15 and TRBJ1-5; no clear D. The CDR3 sequence is CATVAVVGNQPQHF. The CDR3 DNA reads TGTGCCACCGTCGCCGTAGTGGGCAATCAGCCCCAGCATTTT. Full variable domain (missing parts from reference TRBV15 and TRBJ1-5): DAMVIQNPRYQVTQFGKPVTLSCSQTLNHNVMYWYQQKSSQAPKLLFHYYDKDFNNEADTPDNFQSRRPNTSFCFLDIRSPGLGDTAMYLCATVAVVGNQPQHFGDGTRLSIL.